One and the same sample provided the 31 T cell receptor beta chains below, sequenced in a study of CD8 T cells in Susac syndrome. After extraction with the RNeasy kit, about 0.45 to 1 ug of the RNA was reverse transcribed using random hexamers. TCRdb re-derived calls from the immunoSEQ multiplex PCR reads in MiXCR, one entry per CDR3 protein. In the table there are under 200,000 distinct CDR3 sequences, roughly 95% of which are singletons. The sequenced sample was CD8+ T cells from PBMCs. Every receptor here comes from a human donor with multiple sclerosis.

The chain uses TRBV4-1 and TRBJ1-4; D is uncertain. The CDR3 is 15 residues long. V lost 2 bases, J lost 6 bases, and 13 bases lay in between. Germline CDR1 reads MGHRA; CDR2 reads YSYEKL. Written as DNA, the CDR3 is TGCGCCAGCAGCCAATCCATTTCGGGGTATGAAAAACTGTTTTTT. Translating gives CASSQSISGYEKLFF.

The chain carries TRBV4-1 and TRBJ2-7; TRBD2 matches at 7 bases. The CDR3 is made up of 16 amino acids. The germline CDR1 and CDR2 sequences are MGHRA and YSYEKL. Trimming removed 0 bases from V and 3 bases from J; junction bases left unmatched: 8. In DNA form, the CDR3 reads TGCGCCAGCAGCCAAGATCCGGCTAGCGGTCTCTACGAGCAGTACTTC. Its protein is CASSQDPASGLYEQYF.

The chain couples TRBV23-1 to TRBJ1-2; 9 bases match TRBD1. TRBV23-1 is an ORF, with its function uncertain. Trimming cost V 6 bases and J 6 bases; bases outside gene matches: 23. The CDR3 extends over 19 amino acids. The CDR3 DNA sequence: TGCGCCAGCAGCGCAAGCCTTAAAACCGGGACAGGGACAGGAAATGGCTACACCTTC. It yields the protein CASSASLKTGTGTGNGYTF.

This rearrangement joins TRBV7-8 to TRBJ1-6, with D possibly being TRBD1 (5 bases). The V end lost 5 bases, the J end lost 0 bases, and 11 bases lay between the germline ends. The CDR3 has 16 residues. Germline V lookup: CDR1 SGHVS, CDR2 FQNEAQ. This CDR3 reads CASSIGTASYNSPLHF. The DNA of the CDR3 is TGTGCCAGCAGCATCGGGACCGCCTCCTATAATTCACCCCTCCACTTT. The full variable domain, completed using reference TRBV7-8 and TRBJ1-6, is GAGVSQSPRYKVAKRGQDVALRCDPISGHVSLFWYQQALGQGPEFLTYFQNEAQLDKSGLPSDRFFAERPEGSVSTLKIQRTQQEDSAVYLCASSIGTASYNSPLHFGNGTRLTVT.

The genes are TRBV29-1 and TRBJ2-1, with 9 positions matching TRBD2. The junction had 5 bases not matched to a gene; V was cut back by 3 bases and J by 5 bases. This CDR3 has 14 amino acids. Germline V gene data show CDR1 as SQVTM and CDR2 as ANQGSEA. CDR3 coding DNA: TGCAGCGTTGACTTAGCGGGAGTCAACAATGAGCAGTTCTTC. Encoded protein: CSVDLAGVNNEQFF.

This clonotype occurred a few times. V and J are TRBV7-8 and TRBJ2-1, with 9 bases aligning to TRBD2. J lost 6 bases, V lost 3 bases, and 3 bases had no gene match. Germline CDR1 SGHVS, CDR2 FQNEAQ. The CDR3 extends over 14 amino acids. CDR3 in DNA: TGTGCCAGCAGCTTGGGCGGGGGGGCCAATGAGCAGTTCTTC. It is translated as CASSLGGGANEQFF.

The rearrangement uses TRBV12-3 or TRBV12-4 and TRBJ1-1; D is uncertain. Trimming cost V 6 bases and J 4 bases, with 9 bases left between them. This CDR3 has 12 residues. This CDR3 reads CASSQWSTEAFF. The CDR3 nucleotides read TGTGCCAGCAGCCAGTGGTCCACTGAAGCTTTCTTT.

The chain joins TRBV29-1 to TRBJ2-7; tentative D call: TRBD1 (5 bases). Trimming pared 3 bases from V and 3 bases from J, leaving 12 bases between. This CDR3 spans 13 amino acids. CDR1 is SQVTM and CDR2 is ANQGSEA in the germline V gene. CDR3 sequence: CSVDLGQGYEQYF. DNA of the CDR3: TGCAGCGTTGACTTGGGGCAGGGCTACGAGCAGTACTTC.

This chain links TRBV30 with TRBJ1-2; no definite D call. V lost 4 bases and J lost 6, with 15 bases in between. The CDR3 is 13 amino acids. CDR1 is GTSNPN, CDR2 SVGIG, per germline (reference sequence). CDR3 in DNA: TGTGCCTGGATAGAGGAATTTAGTAATGGCTACACCTTC. It yields the protein CAWIEEFSNGYTF.

V usage is TRBV7-6 and J usage is TRBJ2-7; 13 bases align to TRBD2. The ends lost 5 bases at V and 4 bases at J; junction bases unmatched: 5. CDR3 length equals 15 residues. Germline CDR1 reads SGHVS; CDR2 reads FNYEAQ. The CDR3: CASSRTSGRRYEQYF. The CDR3 DNA reads TGTGCCAGCAGCCGGACTAGCGGGAGAAGGTACGAGCAGTACTTC.

The rearrangement uses TRBV7-9 and TRBJ2-7; 7 bases align to TRBD1. The CDR3 has 17 residues. Trimming at V came to 4 bases and at J to 4 bases, leaving 16 bases not matched to a gene. Germline assignment: CDR1 SEHNR and CDR2 FQNEAQ (reference sequence). CDR3 loop: CASSSEVGQSMGYEQYF. In DNA, the CDR3 is TGTGCCAGCAGCTCCGAGGTGGGACAGAGTATGGGTTACGAGCAGTACTTC.

The chain recombines TRBV29-1 with TRBJ2-7, with unresolved D. The CDR3 spans 14 residues. Trimming cost V 4 bases and J 0 bases, with 13 bases left between them. The germline V gene encodes CDR1 SQVTM and CDR2 ANQGSEA. CDR3 nucleotide sequence: TGCAGCGTTGTTGGAATCGACTTCTCCTACGAGCAGTACTTC. It yields the protein CSVVGIDFSYEQYF.

The chain uses TRBV20-1 and TRBJ1-2, with 7 bases aligning to TRBD1. This CDR3 is 13 amino acids long. Germline V lookup: CDR1 DFQATT, CDR2 SNEGSKA (reference sequence). V trimming: 6 bases; J trimming: 8 bases; junction bases outside the gene matches: 12. The chain's CDR3 is CSARDSSRWGYTF. CDR3 DNA: TGCAGTGCCCGGGACAGCTCACGCTGGGGCTACACCTTC.

The V gene is TRBV5-4, the J gene TRBJ1-2, with D maybe TRBD1 (6 bases). CDR1 is SGHNT and CDR2 is YYREEE in the germline V gene (reference sequence). V shed 4 bases and J shed 6 bases, with 10 bases lying between them. The CDR3 runs to 12 residues. The CDR3 is CASSVRQDGYTF. CDR3 nucleotides: TGTGCCAGCAGCGTAAGACAGGATGGCTACACCTTC.

The gene calls are TRBV7-9 and TRBJ2-1; tentatively, D is TRBD2 (5 bases). Trimming cost V 8 bases and J 4 bases, with 12 bases left between them. The CDR3 covers 13 residues. Germline-derived CDR1 and CDR2 are SEHNR and FQNEAQ (reference sequence). The DNA for the CDR3 is TGTGCCAGCGGGAGCGGCGAGTACAATGAGCAGTTCTTC. Encoded protein: CASGSGEYNEQFF.

The chain recombines TRBV7-2 with TRBJ2-7; no clear D. V lost 3 bases and J lost 1, with 16 bases in between. The V gene's germline CDR1 is SGHTA and CDR2 FQGNSA. This CDR3 has 16 amino acids. In DNA form, the CDR3 reads TGTGCCAGCAGCTTGGGTTGGACCCGCCGGTCCTACGAGCAGTACTTC. Translating it yields CASSLGWTRRSYEQYF.

The V and J genes are TRBV9 and TRBJ2-5; maybe TRBD2 (6 bases). In germline, CDR1 is SGDLS, CDR2 YYNGEE. V lost 0 bases, J lost 9 bases, and 21 bases lay in between. The CDR3 contains 16 residues. This CDR3 is CASSVGGTGGASAQYF. CDR3 in DNA: TGTGCCAGCAGCGTAGGCGGGACCGGTGGGGCCTCGGCCCAGTACTTC. The full variable domain, completed using reference TRBV9 and TRBJ2-5, is DSGVTQTPKHLITATGQRVTLRCSPRSGDLSVYWYQQSLDQGLQFLIQYYNGEERAKGNILERFSAQQFPDLHSELNLSSLELGDSALYFCASSVGGTGGASAQYFGPGTRLLVL.

CDR3 coding DNA: TGTGCCAGCAGCCAATGGCGGACAGGGGGGGACTACACCTTC. Protein product: CASSQWRTGGDYTF. The chain links TRBV14 to TRBJ1-2, with TRBD1 identical over 10 bases. The ends lost 2 bases at V and 10 bases at J; junction bases unmatched: 7. In germline, CDR1 is SGHDN, CDR2 FVKESK. The CDR3 is 14 residues long.

CDR3 DNA sequence: TGTGCCAGCTTGGGACAGGTGAACACTGAAGCTTTCTTT. This encodes CASLGQVNTEAFF. This chain joins TRBV6-5 and TRBJ1-1, with 8 bases lining up with TRBD1. This CDR3 contains 13 residues. Germline-derived CDR1 and CDR2 are MNHEY and SVGAGI. V lost 8 bases and J lost 0; bases outside the gene matches: 2.

The V call is TRBV29-1, the J call TRBJ2-7; D is unclear. V lost 0 bases and J lost 4, with 13 bases in between. Germline CDR1 SQVTM, CDR2 ANQGSEA. CDR3 length equals 14 residues. CDR3 loop: CSVEDLVWPYEQYF. DNA of the CDR3: TGCAGCGTTGAAGATCTGGTATGGCCTTACGAGCAGTACTTC.

The V call is TRBV6-4, the J call TRBJ2-1; the D gene is possibly TRBD2 (6 bases). Trimming removed 3 bases at V and 4 bases at J, with 13 bases between. From germline, CDR1 is MRHNA and CDR2 SNTAGT. The CDR3 length is 15 residues. CDR3 DNA: TGTGCCAGCAGTGAGGATGGAGGGTCGTACAATGAGCAGTTCTTC. Its protein is CASSEDGGSYNEQFF.

This sequence joins TRBV7-9 and TRBJ2-3; weak D call: TRBD1 (7 bases). The CDR3 runs 15 residues. Germline V gene data show CDR1 as SEHNR and CDR2 as FQNEAQ (reference sequence). V was pared by 1 base and J by 4 bases, with 12 bases between. The DNA of the CDR3 is TGTGCCAGCAGCTTAGTTACAGGGGAGGCAGATACGCAGTATTTT. Protein sequence: CASSLVTGEADTQYF.

This chain uses TRBV7-8 with TRBJ2-1; 8 bases fit TRBD2. Looked up from germline, CDR1 is SGHVS and CDR2 is FQNEAQ. The CDR3 loop spans 16 amino acids. J gave up 6 bases and V 1 base, and 8 bases lay outside the gene matches. The CDR3 spells CASSLGGGGPPNEQFF. Here the CDR3 DNA reads TGTGCCAGCAGCTTAGGAGGCGGGGGGCCCCCCAATGAGCAGTTCTTC. The full variable domain, its missing parts supplied by reference TRBV7-8 and TRBJ2-1, is GAGVSQSPRYKVAKRGQDVALRCDPISGHVSLFWYQQALGQGPEFLTYFQNEAQLDKSGLPSDRFFAERPEGSVSTLKIQRTQQEDSAVYLCASSLGGGGPPNEQFFGPGTRLTVL.

J is TRBJ2-7 and V is TRBV27; 11 nucleotides align to TRBD2. Looked up from germline, CDR1 is MNHEY and CDR2 is SMNVEV (reference sequence). The CDR3 consists of 13 residues. V dropped 5 bases and J dropped 7; count of bases not matched to a gene: 4. For the CDR3, the DNA is TGTGCCAGCAGTCTACTAGCGGGAGCTGAGCAGTACTTC. Amino acids: CASSLLAGAEQYF.

The chain carries TRBV12-3 or TRBV12-4 and TRBJ2-7; D uncertain. Trimming removed 0 bases from V and 7 bases from J, with 13 bases in between. This CDR3 is 14 amino acids long. CDR3 bases: TGTGCCAGCAGTTTAGCGGGAACACTGGGGGAGCAGTACTTC. Protein product: CASSLAGTLGEQYF.

The chain employs TRBV4-1 and TRBJ2-2; perhaps TRBD2 as D (6 bases). Per the germline V gene, CDR1 is MGHRA and CDR2 is YSYEKL. This CDR3 region has 16 residues. The V gene lost 3 bases and the J gene lost 0 bases, with 11 bases spanning the gap. The CDR3 loop is CASSHPRDSNTGELFF. CDR3 sequence (DNA): TGCGCCAGCAGCCATCCACGGGACTCGAACACCGGGGAGCTGTTTTTT.

This clonotype was seen only once. The genes are TRBV27 and TRBJ2-7; TRBD2 matches at 11 bases. J was trimmed by 2 bases and V by 5 bases; bases with no gene match: 8. The V gene's germline CDR1 is MNHEY and CDR2 SMNVEV (reference sequence). The CDR3 spans 16 residues. CDR3 loop: CASSPAGLAVTYEQYF. The CDR3 DNA reads TGTGCCAGCAGTCCGGCGGGACTAGCGGTTACCTACGAGCAGTACTTC.

This chain connects TRBV11-2 to TRBJ1-1, with D possibly being TRBD1 (6 bases). In germline, CDR1 is SGHAT, CDR2 FQNNGV. The V and J ends lost 5 bases and 3 bases respectively, with 19 bases between them. The CDR3 spans 16 residues. CDR3 region: CASSPPFGGLDTEAFF. The CDR3 nucleotides read TGTGCCAGCAGCCCCCCCTTCGGGGGCCTCGACACTGAAGCTTTCTTT.

The gene calls are TRBV18 and TRBJ2-1; the D gene is possibly TRBD1 (5 bases). The length of the CDR3 is 16 residues. V was cut by 3 bases and J by 4 bases, with 16 bases left in between. The V gene's germline CDR1 is KGHSH and CDR2 LQKENI. This CDR3 reads CASSPNEGDLYNEQFF. The CDR3, as DNA: TGTGCCAGCTCACCTAACGAAGGGGATCTATACAATGAGCAGTTCTTC.

The chain links TRBV2 to TRBJ1-4; weak D call: TRBD1 (5 bases). In germline, CDR1 is SNHLY, CDR2 FYNNEI. The CDR3 spans 15 residues. V gave up 5 bases and J gave up 2 bases, with 12 bases separating them. CDR3 sequence (DNA): TGTGCCAGCAGTCACCAGACAGTGACTAATGAAAAACTGTTTTTT. Its protein is CASSHQTVTNEKLFF.

The V call is TRBV29-1, the J call TRBJ2-6, with D possibly called TRBD1 or TRBD2 (6 bases each). Germline loops: CDR1 SQVTM, CDR2 ANQGSEA. Trimming cost V 6 bases and J 3 bases, with 15 bases left between them. This CDR3 has 15 residues. CDR3 sequence: CSVETGGFGANVLTF. The CDR3, as DNA: TGCAGCGTCGAGACAGGAGGGTTTGGGGCCAACGTCCTGACTTTC. Variable domain in full (rest from reference TRBV29-1 and TRBJ2-6): SAVISQKPSRDICQRGTSLTIQCQVDSQVTMMFWYRQQPGQSLTLIATANQGSEATYESGFVIDKFPISRPNLTFSTLTVSNMSPEDSSIYLCSVETGGFGANVLTFGAGSRLTVL.